The clone carrying this T cell receptor (beta chain) occurred a few times. Trimming cost V 3 bases and J 5 bases; bases outside gene matches: 2. This CDR3 spans 15 amino acids. This record belongs to a study of CD8 T cells in ankylosing spondylitis. TCRdb redid the calling of the 5' RACE reads with MiXCR, one entry per CDR3 protein. The sample holds approximately 260,000 distinct CDR3 sequences, 15% to 20% seen once. V is TRBV12-3 or TRBV12-4 and J is TRBJ2-2; 11 nucleotides agree with TRBD1. Material for sequencing was blood, either unsorted or a sorted T cell fraction (not recorded which). This TCR was recovered from a male donor with ankylosing spondylitis or in good health (not recorded which). This chain's CDR3 is CASSLGQGGTGELFF. CDR3 DNA: TGTGCCAGCAGTTTGGGACAGGGGGGGACCGGGGAGCTGTTTTTT.